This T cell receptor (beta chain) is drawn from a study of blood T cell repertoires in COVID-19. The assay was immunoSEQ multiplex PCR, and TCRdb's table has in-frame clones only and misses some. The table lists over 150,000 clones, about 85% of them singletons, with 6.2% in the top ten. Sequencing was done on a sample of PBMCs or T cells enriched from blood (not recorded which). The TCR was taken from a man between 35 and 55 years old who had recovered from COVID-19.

The CDR3 bases are TGCGCCAGCAGCCCAGGGATACAGGGGGCAGGCACAGATACGCAGTATTTT. Protein: CASSPGIQGAGTDTQYF. This chain links TRBV5-1 with TRBJ2-3; TRBD1 agrees at 9 bases. The CDR3 runs 17 residues. The ends lost 4 bases at V and 1 base at J; junction bases unmatched: 10. The V gene's germline CDR1 is SGHRS and CDR2 YFSETQ.